The 22 T cell receptor beta chains listed next were all sequenced from one sample in a study of human T cells and chemical hapten exposure. TCRdb analysed the RACE reads with MiXCR anew, one entry per CDR3 protein. The top ten clones hold around 2.8% of a sample with 90,000 to 110,000 distinct CDR3 sequences, under 40% of them seen once. Time point reported: patch test 3, about 24 weeks after DPC sensitization. Treatment denoted: therapeutic diphenylcyclopropenone sensitization with weekly scalp DPC. Sample: whole blood, taken in connection with sensitization to the hapten diphenylcyclopropenone (DPC). The receptor source for this set is a man aged 35-49 years with alopecia areata. Some clones in this sample may be carry-over from other donors' samples.

This clonotype was picked up a small number of times. This sequence joins TRBV18 and TRBJ2-3, with D maybe TRBD2 (5 bases). Germline CDR1 KGHSH, CDR2 LQKENI. This CDR3 spans 17 amino acids. Trimming left V 2 bases short and J 0 bases short, with 15 bases between. CDR3: CASSPRSQRTSTDTQYF. The CDR3 DNA follows: TGTGCCAGCTCACCAAGGTCTCAGCGGACTAGCACAGATACGCAGTATTTT. The whole variable domain, filled in from reference TRBV18 and TRBJ2-3, reads NAGVMQNPRHLVRRRGQEARLRCSPMKGHSHVYWYRQLPEEGLKFMVYLQKENIIDESGMPKERFSAEFPKEGPSILRIQQVVRGDSAAYFCASSPRSQRTSTDTQYFGPGTRLTVL.

This clonotype appeared a single time. V usage is TRBV28 and J usage is TRBJ1-4, with D possibly matching TRBD1 (5 bases). Germline V gene data show CDR1 as MDHEN and CDR2 as SYDVKM. This CDR3 region has 14 residues. V lost 4 bases and J 10 bases, leaving 16 bases between the germline ends. This CDR3 reads CASSSTDHLRKLFF. The CDR3 DNA reads as TGTGCCAGCAGTTCGACAGACCACCTCAGAAAACTGTTTTTT.

V usage is TRBV2 and J usage is TRBJ1-1; D may be TRBD1 (5 bases). Trimming shortened V by 4 bases and J by 1 base, and 7 bases separated the two germline ends. CDR1 and CDR2 (germline): SNHLY, FYNNEI. This CDR3 has 13 residues. CDR3 DNA: TGTGCCAGCAGTGGACAGTGGAACACTGAAGCTTTCTTT. Translating gives CASSGQWNTEAFF.

The V gene is TRBV6-2 or TRBV6-3, the J gene TRBJ2-7, with D possibly matching TRBD2 (7 bases). The V and J ends lost 7 bases and 4 bases respectively, with 26 bases between them. Looked up from germline, CDR1 is MNHEY and CDR2 is SVGEGT. The CDR3 is made up of 17 amino acids. This CDR3 is CASTDIWRGGRVYEQYF. CDR3 nucleotide sequence: TGTGCCAGCACCGACATTTGGAGGGGGGGTCGTGTGTACGAGCAGTACTTC.

This clonotype was found a few times. The rearrangement uses TRBV3-1 and TRBJ1-6; no firm D call. CDR1 LGHDT and CDR2 YNNKEL come from the germline V gene (reference sequence). The CDR3 runs to 17 residues. V gave up 0 bases and J gave up 10 bases, with 19 bases separating them. In nucleotides, the CDR3 is TGTGCCAGCAGCCAAGATCGTACTCGGGTCTCCGGGTCACCCCTCCACTTT. Its protein is CASSQDRTRVSGSPLHF.

This chain joins TRBV30 and TRBJ2-1; TRBD2 aligns across 10 bases. V lost 7 bases, J lost 2 bases, and 2 bases stayed unmatched. In germline, CDR1 is GTSNPN, CDR2 SVGIG (reference sequence). This CDR3 is built from 13 residues. The DNA of the CDR3 is TGTGCCTTAGCGGGAGGACCCTACAATGAGCAGTTCTTC. The encoded protein is CALAGGPYNEQFF.

The chain is built from TRBV11-3 and TRBJ2-1; no reliable D call. Germline lookup yields CDR1 SGHNT and CDR2 YENEEA. This CDR3 is 12 amino acids long. Trimming pared 0 bases from V and 9 bases from J, leaving 6 bases between. The CDR3: CASSLETVEQFF. CDR3 nucleotides: TGTGCCAGCAGCTTAGAGACGGTTGAGCAGTTCTTC.

The gene calls are TRBV20-1 and TRBJ2-3; TRBD1 might be the D (5 bases). Germline CDR1 DFQATT, CDR2 SNEGSKA (reference sequence). This CDR3 comprises 15 residues. V lost 0 bases, J lost 4 bases, and 14 bases lay in between. CDR3 sequence: CSARDSLKGADTQYF. CDR3 in DNA: TGCAGTGCTAGAGATTCGTTGAAAGGGGCAGATACGCAGTATTTT.

The rearrangement joins TRBV29-1 to TRBJ2-6; 9 bases are shared with TRBD2. This CDR3 region has 17 residues. The junction had 7 bases not matched to a gene; V was cut back by 4 bases and J by 0 bases. The germline V gene encodes CDR1 SQVTM and CDR2 ANQGSEA. The DNA of the CDR3 is TGCAGCGTTGTTCCTAGCGGGATGGTCTCTGGGGCCAACGTCCTGACTTTC. Encoded protein: CSVVPSGMVSGANVLTF.

This clonotype was seen a handful of times. The chain links TRBV5-1 to TRBJ2-7, with no clear D. CDR3 length equals 15 residues. Trimming took off 2 bases at V and 3 bases at J, with 15 bases between the two ends. Germline lookup yields CDR1 SGHRS and CDR2 YFSETQ. The CDR3 sequence: CASSFHLQAFYEQYF. The CDR3 bases are TGCGCCAGCAGCTTCCATCTGCAGGCGTTCTACGAGCAGTACTTC.

This clonotype occurred a few times. The rearrangement uses TRBV12-3 or TRBV12-4 and TRBJ2-1, with 9 bases that match TRBD1. The CDR3 sequence is 13 residues long. V lost 6 bases and J lost 10; bases outside the gene matches: 7. CDR3 nucleotide sequence: TGTGCCAGCAGATTTGGGACAGGGCTGGAGCAGTTCTTC. Translated, it gives CASRFGTGLEQFF.

The V gene is TRBV10-3, the J gene TRBJ1-1; perhaps TRBD1 as D (6 bases). The CDR3 sequence is 17 residues long. CDR1 ENHRY and CDR2 SYGVKD come from the germline V gene. V was trimmed by 0 bases and J by 4 bases, leaving 18 bases between them. CDR3 nucleotides: TGTGCCATCAGTGAGTCGACGGCAGGGGTTGGAAGCACTGAAGCTTTCTTT. This codes for CAISESTAGVGSTEAFF.

This sequence joins TRBV3-1 and TRBJ1-3, with TRBD1 as a possible D gene (5 bases). V shed 4 bases and J shed 6 bases, with 13 bases lying between them. The CDR3 is made up of 14 amino acids. From germline, CDR1 is LGHDT and CDR2 YNNKEL (reference sequence). CDR3 sequence: CASSRDGQENTIYF. The CDR3 DNA reads TGTGCCAGCAGCCGGGACGGCCAGGAAAACACCATATATTTT.

In this sample, this clonotype turned up a few times. The chain combines TRBV11-2 with TRBJ2-7; a possible D gene is TRBD2 (6 bases). V was pared by 4 bases and J by 1 base, with 17 bases between. The CDR3 sequence is 16 residues long. CDR1 is SGHAT, CDR2 FQNNGV, per germline. In DNA, the CDR3 is TGTGCCAGCAGCTCACGCCAATTTGGGGGGTCCTACGAGCAGTACTTC. Its protein product is CASSSRQFGGSYEQYF.

This clonotype showed up just a few times. This chain joins TRBV10-3 and TRBJ2-1, with a tentative D call TRBD1 (6 bases). Germline V gene data show CDR1 as ENHRY and CDR2 as SYGVKD. The CDR3 has 12 amino acids. Deletions cut 3 bases from V and 6 bases from J, with 6 bases between. The CDR3 is CAISDRGNEQFF. DNA for the CDR3: TGTGCCATCAGTGACAGGGGCAATGAGCAGTTCTTC.

V is TRBV29-1 and J is TRBJ1-4; unclear D gene. The length of the CDR3 is 12 residues. Germline V CDR1 and CDR2: SQVTM, ANQGSEA. Between the trimmed V and J ends, which lost 6 bases and 11 bases, there was a span of 16 bases. The CDR3 coding sequence is TGCAGCGTCAAGACTGTCGCCGGGAAACTGTTTTTT. Translating it yields CSVKTVAGKLFF.

In its sample, this clonotype was seen a few times. V gene TRBV28 combines with J gene TRBJ1-1; the match to TRBD1 covers 11 bases. Germline V lookup: CDR1 MDHEN, CDR2 SYDVKM. The junction had 8 bases not matched to a gene; V was cut back by 4 bases and J by 1 base. This CDR3 region has 17 residues. The DNA for the CDR3 is TGTGCCAGCAGTTCCCTCCGGGACAGGGGGTCGAACACTGAAGCTTTCTTT. Residues: CASSSLRDRGSNTEAFF.

The chain has TRBV18 and TRBJ2-1; D is uncertain. CDR3 length: 15 amino acids. Germline V gene lookup returns CDR1 KGHSH and CDR2 LQKENI. V dropped 3 bases and J dropped 1 base, with 10 bases sitting between them. The CDR3 protein is CASSPAAASYNEQFF. CDR3 DNA sequence: TGTGCCAGCTCACCTGCCGCAGCTTCCTACAATGAGCAGTTCTTC.

The V and J genes are TRBV7-2 and TRBJ2-3; tentatively, D is TRBD2 (6 bases). The length of the CDR3 is 16 residues. Germline V CDR1 and CDR2: SGHTA, FQGNSA. The V end was cut by 7 bases, the J end by 4 bases, with 21 bases between. The CDR3 DNA sequence: TGTGCCAGCAATCACAGGTTTACGGGACTGGCAGATACGCAGTATTTT. Protein: CASNHRFTGLADTQYF.

This chain uses TRBV7-2 with TRBJ2-7; TRBD2 agrees at 12 bases. Per the germline V gene, CDR1 is SGHTA and CDR2 is FQGNSA. J gave up 1 base and V 1 base, and 8 bases lay outside the gene matches. The CDR3 consists of 18 residues. The CDR3 region has the DNA TGTGCCAGCAGCTTAGACGTCACTAGCGGGAGGTCGTCCTACGAGCAGTACTTC. Encoded protein: CASSLDVTSGRSSYEQYF.

CDR3 sequence reads: CASSIHRGKEDGYTF. CDR3 coding DNA: TGTGCCAGCAGCATCCACAGGGGCAAGGAAGATGGCTACACCTTC. The chain has TRBV21-1 and TRBJ1-2; TRBD1 is the table's D call and was not checked against the DNA. TRBV21-1 constitutes a pseudogene. CDR3 length: 15 amino acids.

V usage is TRBV28 and J usage is TRBJ1-1, with 8 positions matching TRBD1. Germline values: CDR1 MDHEN, CDR2 SYDVKM. The CDR3 is 16 residues long. V shed 5 bases, J shed 0 bases, and the junction held 8 bases outside the gene matches. The CDR3 bases are TGTGCCAGCAGTCCTAACAGGGGGACCTTGAACACTGAAGCTTTCTTT. It encodes CASSPNRGTLNTEAFF.